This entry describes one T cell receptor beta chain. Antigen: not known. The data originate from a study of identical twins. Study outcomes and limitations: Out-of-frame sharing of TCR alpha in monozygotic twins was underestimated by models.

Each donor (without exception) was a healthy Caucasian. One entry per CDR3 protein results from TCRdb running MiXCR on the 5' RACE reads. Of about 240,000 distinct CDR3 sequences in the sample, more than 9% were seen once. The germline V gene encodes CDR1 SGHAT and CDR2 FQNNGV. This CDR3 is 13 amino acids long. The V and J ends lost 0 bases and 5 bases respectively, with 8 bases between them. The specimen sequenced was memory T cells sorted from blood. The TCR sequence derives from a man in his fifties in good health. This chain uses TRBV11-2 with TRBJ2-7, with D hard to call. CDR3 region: CASSLDRTNEQYF. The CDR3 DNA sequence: TGTGCCAGCAGCTTAGATCGGACGAACGAGCAGTACTTC.